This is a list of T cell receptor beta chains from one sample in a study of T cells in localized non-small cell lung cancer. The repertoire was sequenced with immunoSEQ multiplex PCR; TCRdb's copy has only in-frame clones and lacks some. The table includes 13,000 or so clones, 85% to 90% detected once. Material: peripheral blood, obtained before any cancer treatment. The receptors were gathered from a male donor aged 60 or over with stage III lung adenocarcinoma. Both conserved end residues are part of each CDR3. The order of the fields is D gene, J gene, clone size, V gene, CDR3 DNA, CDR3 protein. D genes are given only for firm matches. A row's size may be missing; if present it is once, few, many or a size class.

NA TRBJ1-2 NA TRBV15 TGTGCCACCAGCAGAGAATTAGGTTGGGTAGCTAACTATGGCTACACCTTC CATSRELGWVANYGYTF
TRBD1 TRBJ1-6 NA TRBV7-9 TGTGCCAGCAGCACTACAGGGGACGGGTCACCCCTCCACTTT CASSTTGDGSPLHF
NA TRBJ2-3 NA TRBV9 TGTGCCAGCAGCGTTATGTTGGGGTATAGCACAGATACGCAGTATTTT CASSVMLGYSTDTQYF
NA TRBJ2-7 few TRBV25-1 TGTGCCAGCAGTGAAGCAAGGGGTGGTGAGCAGTACTTC CASSEARGGEQYF
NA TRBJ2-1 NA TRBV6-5 TGTGCCAGCAGGCCCACCTGGGGCTCCTACAATGAGCAGTTCTTC CASRPTWGSYNEQFF
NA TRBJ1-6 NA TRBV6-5 TGTGCCAGCAGTTCTAAACTTCTAGGAGGTTCACCCCTCCACTTT CASSSKLLGGSPLHF
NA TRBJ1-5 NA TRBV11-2 TGTGCCAGCACCCTGGGTCCGGCAGACCATAGCAATCAGCCCCAGCATTTT CASTLGPADHSNQPQHF
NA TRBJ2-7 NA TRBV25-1 TGTGCCAGCAGTGAATACGGTGCGCGGAACGAGCAGTACTTC CASSEYGARNEQYF
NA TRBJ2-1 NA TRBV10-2 TGCGCCAGCAGTGAGGGGGCGCGGTTTGAGCAGTTCTTC CASSEGARFEQFF
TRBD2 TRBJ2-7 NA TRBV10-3 TGTGCCATCAGTGAGGAGGGGAGGGCCGGCTCCTACGAGCAGTACTTC CAISEEGRAGSYEQYF
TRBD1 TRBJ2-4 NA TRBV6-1 TGTGCCAGCAGTGAAGAGGCGGGGACAGGGGGAAACATTCAGTACTTC CASSEEAGTGGNIQYF
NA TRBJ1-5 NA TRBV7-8 TGTGCCAGCAGCCCACAACAAGGCAATCAGCCCCAGCATTTT CASSPQQGNQPQHF
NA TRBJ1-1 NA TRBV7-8 TGTGCCAGCAGCCCCACCGGGGGACTCGGGGACACTGAAGCTTTCTTT CASSPTGGLGDTEAFF
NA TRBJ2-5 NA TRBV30 TGTGCCTGGAGCCGACAGGAGTCTTCGGACTTC CAWSRQESSDF
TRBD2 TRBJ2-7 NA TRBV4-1 TGCGCCAGCAGCCGGATGATGGGACTAGCGGGAGGGCCTGAAGAGCAGTACTTC CASSRMMGLAGGPEEQYF
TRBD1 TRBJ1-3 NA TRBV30 TGTGCCTGGAGTACCGGGACAGGGGGGTTTAGCTCTGGAAACACCATATATTTT CAWSTGTGGFSSGNTIYF
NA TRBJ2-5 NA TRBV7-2 TGTGCCAGCAGCTTAGGTGGACGGGAGACCCAGTACTTC CASSLGGRETQYF
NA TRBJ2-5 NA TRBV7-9 TGTGCCAGCAACCCATCAGGGGTAGAGACCCAGTACTTC CASNPSGVETQYF
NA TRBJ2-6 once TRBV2 TGTGCCAGCAGTTACAGGGCGAAGCCCTCTGGGGCCAACGTCCTGACTTTC CASSYRAKPSGANVLTF
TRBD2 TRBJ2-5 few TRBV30 TGTGCCTGGAGTAGCGGGGGCCAAGAGACCCAGTACTTC CAWSSGGQETQYF
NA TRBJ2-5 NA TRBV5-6 TGTGCCAGCAGCTGGGACACCCAAGAGACCCAGTACTTC CASSWDTQETQYF
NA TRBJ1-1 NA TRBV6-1 TGTGCCAGCAGTGAATCAGGAAGGAGCACTGAAGCTTTCTTT CASSESGRSTEAFF